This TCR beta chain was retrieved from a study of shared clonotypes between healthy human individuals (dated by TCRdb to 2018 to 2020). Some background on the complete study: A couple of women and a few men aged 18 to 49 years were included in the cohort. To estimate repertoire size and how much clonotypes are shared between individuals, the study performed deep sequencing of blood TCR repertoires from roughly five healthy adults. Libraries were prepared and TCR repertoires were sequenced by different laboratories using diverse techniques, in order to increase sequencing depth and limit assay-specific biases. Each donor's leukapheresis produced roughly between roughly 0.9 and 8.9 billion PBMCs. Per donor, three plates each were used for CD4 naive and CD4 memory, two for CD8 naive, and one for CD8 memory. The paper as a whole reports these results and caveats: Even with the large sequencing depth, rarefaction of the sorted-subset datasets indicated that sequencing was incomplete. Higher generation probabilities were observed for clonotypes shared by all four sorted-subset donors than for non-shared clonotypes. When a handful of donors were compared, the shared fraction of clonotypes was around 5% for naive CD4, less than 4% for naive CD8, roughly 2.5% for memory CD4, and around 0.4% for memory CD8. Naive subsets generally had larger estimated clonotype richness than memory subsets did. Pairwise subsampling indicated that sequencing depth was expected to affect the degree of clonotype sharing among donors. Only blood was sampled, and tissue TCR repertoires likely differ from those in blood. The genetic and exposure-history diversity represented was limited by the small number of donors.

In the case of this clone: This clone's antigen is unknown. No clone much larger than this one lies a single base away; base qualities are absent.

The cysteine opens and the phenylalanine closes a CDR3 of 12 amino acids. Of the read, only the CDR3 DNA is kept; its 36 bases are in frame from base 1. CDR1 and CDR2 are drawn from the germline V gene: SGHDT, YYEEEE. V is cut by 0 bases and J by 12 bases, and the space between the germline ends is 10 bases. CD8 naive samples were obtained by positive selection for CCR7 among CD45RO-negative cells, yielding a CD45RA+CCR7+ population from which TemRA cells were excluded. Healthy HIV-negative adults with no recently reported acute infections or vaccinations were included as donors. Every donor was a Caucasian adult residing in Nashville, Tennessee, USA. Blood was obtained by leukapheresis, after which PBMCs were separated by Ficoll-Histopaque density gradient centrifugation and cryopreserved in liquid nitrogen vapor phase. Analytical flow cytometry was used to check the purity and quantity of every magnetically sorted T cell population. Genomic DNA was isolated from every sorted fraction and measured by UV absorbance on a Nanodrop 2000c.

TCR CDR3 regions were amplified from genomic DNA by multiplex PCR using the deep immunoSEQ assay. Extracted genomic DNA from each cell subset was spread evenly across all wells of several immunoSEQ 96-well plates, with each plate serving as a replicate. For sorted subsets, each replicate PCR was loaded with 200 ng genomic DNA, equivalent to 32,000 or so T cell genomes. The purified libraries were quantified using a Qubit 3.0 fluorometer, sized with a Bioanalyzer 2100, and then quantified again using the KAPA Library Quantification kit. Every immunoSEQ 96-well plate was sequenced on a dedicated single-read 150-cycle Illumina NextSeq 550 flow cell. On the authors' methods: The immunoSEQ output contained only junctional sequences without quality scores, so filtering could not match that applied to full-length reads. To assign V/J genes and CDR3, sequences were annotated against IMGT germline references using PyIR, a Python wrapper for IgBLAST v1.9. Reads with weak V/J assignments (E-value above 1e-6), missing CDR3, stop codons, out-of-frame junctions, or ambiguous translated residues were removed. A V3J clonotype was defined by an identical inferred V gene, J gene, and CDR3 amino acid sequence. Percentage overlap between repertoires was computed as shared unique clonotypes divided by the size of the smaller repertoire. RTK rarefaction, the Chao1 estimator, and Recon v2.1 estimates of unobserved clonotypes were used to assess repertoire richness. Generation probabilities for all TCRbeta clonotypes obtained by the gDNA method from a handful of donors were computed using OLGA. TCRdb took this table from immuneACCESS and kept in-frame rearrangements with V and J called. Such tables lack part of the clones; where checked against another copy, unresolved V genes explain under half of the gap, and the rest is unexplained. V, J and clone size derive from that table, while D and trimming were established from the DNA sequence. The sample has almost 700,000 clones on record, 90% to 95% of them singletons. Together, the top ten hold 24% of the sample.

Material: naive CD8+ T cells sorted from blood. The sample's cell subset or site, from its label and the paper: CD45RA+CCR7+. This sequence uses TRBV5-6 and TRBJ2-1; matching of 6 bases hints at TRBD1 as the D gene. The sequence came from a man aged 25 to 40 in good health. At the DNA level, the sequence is TGTGCCAGCAGCTTGGGTCAGGGGCCGCAGTTCTTC. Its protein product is CASSLGQGPQFF.